The T cell receptor beta chain described here comes from a study of beta chain features in type 1 diabetes. Reverse transcribing all isolated RNA meant expressed TCRB transcripts were sequenced. Measured with immunoSEQ multiplex PCR; TCRdb has only the in-frame clones, and not every one. The sample carries 120,000 to 150,000 clones, about 7.1% recorded once. This CDR3 is 13 amino acids long. V was shortened by 2 bases and J by 4 bases, with 6 bases between the two germline ends. CDR1 SEHNR and CDR2 FQNEAQ come from the germline V gene (reference sequence). This TCR derives from a woman between 25 and 40 years old in good health. The sequenced sample was central memory CD4+ T cells from blood. The chain employs TRBV7-9 and TRBJ2-1; tentatively, D is TRBD1 (5 bases). CDR3 DNA: TGTGCCAGCAGCTTAAGACAGTACAATGAGCAGTTCTTC. Translated: CASSLRQYNEQFF. Based on the CDR3 plus reference TRBV7-9 and TRBJ2-1, the full variable domain is DTGVSQNPRHKITKRGQNVTFRCDPISEHNRLYWYRQTLGQGPEFLTYFQNEAQLEKSRLLSDRFSAERPKGSFSTLEIQRTEQGDSAMYLCASSLRQYNEQFFGPGTRLTVL.